This T cell receptor beta chain was identified in a study of cytomegalovirus exposure and HLA in healthy donors. Study findings and constraints: Later on, a genetic analysis was performed. It linked a missense variant in DCLRE1C with V- and J-gene trimming of TCR beta. Earlier findings revealed that most TCR beta V segments proved productive either about 90% or about 30% of the time.

The CDR3 contains 15 residues. V lost 0 bases and J 9 bases, leaving 15 bases between the germline ends. From germline, CDR1 is MNHEY and CDR2 SVGAGI. A remark on this clone: Its target is unknown.

The primer mix had 60 Vbeta and 13 Jbeta primers. Repertoires were generated with immunoSEQ multiplex PCR, while TCRdb's copy carries only in-frame clones and drops some. The top ten clones hold 1.3% to 1.5% of a sample with over 150,000 clones, about 68% of them seen once. The sample consisted of PBMCs. The origin of this receptor is a man younger than 30 in good health and CMV-seronegative. The V and J genes are TRBV6-5 and TRBJ2-1; a possible D gene is TRBD1 (6 bases). CDR3 protein: CASSYSGALTGEQFF. The CDR3 DNA is TGTGCCAGCAGTTACTCGGGGGCCCTAACGGGTGAGCAGTTCTTC.